The 27 T cell receptor beta chains below come from one sample, sequenced in a study of identical twins. TCRdb recomputed calls from the 5' RACE reads with MiXCR, one row per CDR3 protein. The sample contains under 250,000 distinct CDR3 sequences, around a tenth of which appear only once. Sample: memory (CD45RO+) T cells sorted from blood. The receptors come from a woman in her late teens or twenties in good health.

This clonotype was recorded many times. The chain recombines TRBV5-1 with TRBJ2-7, with 7 nucleotides matching TRBD1. V was pared by 0 bases and J by 5 bases, with 5 bases of the junction left unmatched. There are 14 residues in the CDR3. Germline values: CDR1 SGHRS, CDR2 YFSETQ. The CDR3 region has the DNA TGCGCCAGCAGCTTGGGGGACAGTGTCCACGAGCAGTACTTC. Its translation: CASSLGDSVHEQYF.

This clonotype has just a few counts. The V gene is TRBV20-1, the J gene TRBJ2-1; TRBD2 matches 8 bases. CDR1 and CDR2 (germline): DFQATT, SNEGSKA (reference sequence). Unmatched junction bases numbered 11, after V lost 6 bases and J lost 7 bases. The length of the CDR3 is 14 residues. DNA for the CDR3: TGCAGTGCAATAGATGCGAGCGGGAGTAATGAGCAGTTCTTC. Protein sequence: CSAIDASGSNEQFF.

This clonotype turned up a few times. The J gene is TRBJ2-5, the V gene TRBV6-1; 10 positions match TRBD1. The CDR3 has 15 amino acids. The germline gives CDR1 MNHNS, CDR2 SASEGT. The V gene end was trimmed by 6 bases and the J gene end by 4 bases; junction bases not matched to a gene: 8. The CDR3 is CASRDPGQGRETQYF. The CDR3 DNA is TGTGCCAGCAGGGATCCGGGACAGGGGAGAGAGACCCAGTACTTC.

The V call is TRBV6-1, the J call TRBJ1-2; D is perhaps TRBD1 (6 bases). The CDR3 has 14 amino acids. Germline CDR1 and CDR2: MNHNS and SASEGT. Trimming stripped 4 bases from V and 0 bases from J, with 9 bases between. The CDR3 DNA reads as TGTGCCAGCAGTGGTGGGGGGCCTAACTATGGCTACACCTTC. This sequence encodes CASSGGGPNYGYTF.

This clonotype occurred many times. V gene TRBV24-1 combines with J gene TRBJ2-2; 7 bases are shared with TRBD1. The ends lost 5 bases at V and 2 bases at J; junction bases unmatched: 7. The CDR3 has 16 residues. Germline-derived CDR1 and CDR2 are KGHDR and SFDVKD. The chain's CDR3 is CATSARDSLNTGELFF. CDR3 coding DNA: TGTGCCACCAGTGCAAGGGACAGTCTAAACACCGGGGAGCTGTTTTTT.

This clonotype was counted many times. This sequence joins TRBV5-6 and TRBJ2-2, with no clear D. The CDR3 runs 14 residues. In germline, CDR1 is SGHDT, CDR2 YYEEEE. Trimming left V 0 bases short and J 5 bases short, with 8 bases between. As DNA, the CDR3 is TGTGCCAGCAGCTTGGGTTCGGGTACCGGGGAGCTGTTTTTT. Translation: CASSLGSGTGELFF.

The gene calls are TRBV20-1 and TRBJ2-1; the match to TRBD2 covers 13 bases. CDR1 and CDR2 (germline): DFQATT, SNEGSKA (reference sequence). The CDR3 is 14 residues long. Trimming took 6 bases from V and 4 from J; bases not matched to a gene: 3. CDR3 sequence: CSARGLAGYNEQFF. The CDR3 region has the DNA TGCAGTGCCAGGGGACTAGCGGGGTACAATGAGCAGTTCTTC.

This clonotype has more than one count but fewer than ten. This chain uses TRBV6-5 with TRBJ1-1; D remains unclear. V was shortened by 0 bases and J by 6 bases, with 11 bases between the two germline ends. The CDR3 has 14 amino acids. CDR1 is MNHEY and CDR2 is SVGAGI in the germline V gene. CDR3 in DNA: TGTGCCAGCAGTTACTCGAGGACTTCCCCTGAAGCTTTCTTT. Translating gives CASSYSRTSPEAFF.

Ten or more counts support this clonotype. The chain couples TRBV5-5 to TRBJ2-5, with 8 bases matching TRBD2. Germline CDR1 and CDR2: SGHKS and YYEKEE (reference sequence). The CDR3 consists of 16 residues. V shed 5 bases, J shed 0 bases, and the junction held 9 bases outside the gene matches. CDR3 DNA sequence: TGTGCCAGCAGGTTTGGTACGGGAGGGTACCAAGAGACCCAGTACTTC. It codes for CASRFGTGGYQETQYF.

The chain joins TRBV6-5 to TRBJ1-1; D uncertain. This CDR3 spans 16 amino acids. V was pared by 2 bases and J by 5 bases, with 18 bases between. Looked up from germline, CDR1 is MNHEY and CDR2 is SVGAGI. CDR3 amino acids: CASSYSGGLGWTEAFF. Written as DNA, the CDR3 is TGTGCCAGCAGTTACAGCGGAGGATTGGGTTGGACTGAAGCTTTCTTT.

The gene calls are TRBV2 and TRBJ2-3; 7 bases map to TRBD1. The germline V gene has CDR1 SNHLY and CDR2 FYNNEI. The CDR3 runs to 17 residues. Unmatched junction bases numbered 11, after V lost 2 bases and J lost 3 bases. The CDR3 spells CASSEKAQQGVTDTQYF. The DNA for the CDR3 is TGTGCCAGCAGTGAAAAGGCCCAGCAGGGGGTTACAGATACGCAGTATTTT.

This clonotype was detected many times. This sequence joins TRBV20-1 and TRBJ1-1; no reliable D call. CDR1 DFQATT and CDR2 SNEGSKA come from the germline V gene (reference sequence). The CDR3 sequence is 13 residues long. Trimming cost V 3 bases and J 0 bases, with 8 bases left between them. CDR3 coding DNA: TGCAGTGCTAGTCAAAGTATGAACACTGAAGCTTTCTTT. Its protein is CSASQSMNTEAFF.

A few counts support this clonotype. The chain employs TRBV5-5 and TRBJ1-5, with D possibly matching TRBD1 (5 bases). The germline CDR1 and CDR2 sequences are SGHKS and YYEKEE (reference sequence). V was cut by 0 bases and J by 1 base, with 8 bases left in between. This CDR3 spans 15 amino acids. Written as DNA, the CDR3 is TGTGCCAGCAGCTTGGTGGGGGACAGCAATCAGCCCCAGCATTTT. Amino acid sequence: CASSLVGDSNQPQHF.

This clonotype turned up a few times. The chain is built from TRBV7-2 and TRBJ2-1, with 8 bases lining up with TRBD1. With 1 base clipped from V and 7 bases from J, the junction kept 6 bases outside the gene matches. The CDR3 runs 15 residues. Germline V CDR1 and CDR2: SGHTA, FQGNSA. CDR3: CASSLGTGNSNEQFF. The CDR3 bases are TGTGCCAGCAGCTTAGGGACAGGGAATTCTAATGAGCAGTTCTTC.

The rearrangement uses TRBV6-2 or TRBV6-3 and TRBJ2-7; 9 nucleotides line up with TRBD1. The CDR3 is 16 amino acids. The germline gives CDR1 MNHEY, CDR2 SVGEGT. V lost 8 bases and J lost 1; bases outside the gene matches: 12. The CDR3 spells CASGNSRDRASYEQYF. CDR3 in DNA: TGTGCCAGCGGAAATAGCCGGGACAGGGCTTCCTACGAGCAGTACTTC.

This clonotype was seen repeatedly, ten times or more. V and J are TRBV3-1 and TRBJ2-2; a possible D gene is TRBD1 (6 bases). CDR1 LGHDT and CDR2 YNNKEL come from the germline V gene (reference sequence). CDR3 length equals 15 residues. Trimming took off 4 bases at V and 1 base at J, with 10 bases between the two ends. The CDR3 nucleotides read TGTGCCAGCAGCCGACAGGACAGGAACACCGGGGAGCTGTTTTTT. Protein product: CASSRQDRNTGELFF.

The table lists this clonotype with many counts. The V and J genes are TRBV7-8 and TRBJ2-7, with D hard to call. V was clipped by 4 bases and J by 2 bases, with 12 bases between them. Germline assignment: CDR1 SGHVS and CDR2 FQNEAQ. CDR3 length equals 14 residues. The CDR3 bases are TGTGCCAGCAGCTCCCCGGTTGCCCCCTACGAGCAGTACTTC. It encodes CASSSPVAPYEQYF. The complete variable domain, with remaining parts taken from reference TRBV7-8 and TRBJ2-7, reads GAGVSQSPRYKVAKRGQDVALRCDPISGHVSLFWYQQALGQGPEFLTYFQNEAQLDKSGLPSDRFFAERPEGSVSTLKIQRTQQEDSAVYLCASSSPVAPYEQYFGPGTRLTVT.

This clonotype was recorded a few times. The V gene is TRBV7-3, the J gene TRBJ2-3; either TRBD1 or TRBD2 may fit D (6 bases each). The germline CDR1 and CDR2 sequences are SGHTA and FQGTGA. CDR3 length equals 15 residues. Trimming removed 5 bases from V and 7 bases from J, with 19 bases in between. The CDR3 sequence: CASSGGLGGQHTQYF. CDR3 nucleotide sequence: TGTGCCAGCAGCGGGGGGTTAGGGGGTCAGCATACGCAGTATTTT.

This chain connects TRBV7-2 to TRBJ2-7; a weak D match, TRBD1 (5 bases). V was shortened by 4 bases and J by 4 bases, with 11 bases between the two germline ends. Germline CDR1 and CDR2: SGHTA and FQGNSA. CDR3 length: 13 amino acids. Here the CDR3 DNA reads TGTGCCAGCAGCTCCCAGGGATATTACGAGCAGTACTTC. Its protein is CASSSQGYYEQYF.

The chain links TRBV11-3 to TRBJ1-1; D is unresolved. V lost 5 bases and J 0 bases, leaving 13 bases between the germline ends. The length of the CDR3 is 15 residues. Germline loops: CDR1 SGHNT, CDR2 YENEEA. This chain's CDR3 is CASSPLAAMNTEAFF. The CDR3 DNA follows: TGTGCCAGCAGCCCGCTGGCTGCAATGAACACTGAAGCTTTCTTT.

The gene calls are TRBV11-3 and TRBJ2-5; D is possibly TRBD2 (6 bases). Trimming shortened V by 1 base and J by 4 bases, and 13 bases separated the two germline ends. CDR1 SGHNT and CDR2 YENEEA come from the germline V gene. There are 15 residues in the CDR3. In DNA form, the CDR3 reads TGTGCCAGCAGCTTAGTTGCGGGATGGGGAGAGACCCAGTACTTC. This sequence encodes CASSLVAGWGETQYF.

This clonotype was observed a few times. The rearrangement links TRBV20-1 to TRBJ2-6; 14 bases align to TRBD2. Germline CDR1 and CDR2: DFQATT and SNEGSKA (reference sequence). The CDR3 sequence is 16 residues long. The V and J ends lost 6 bases and 0 bases, in that order; junction bases with no gene match: 1. The CDR3 protein is CSAGLAGVSGANVLTF. The CDR3 DNA follows: TGCAGTGCGGGACTAGCGGGGGTCTCTGGGGCCAACGTCCTGACTTTC.

This clonotype appeared a few times. The chain combines TRBV18 with TRBJ1-2, with 8 bases matching TRBD1. The length of the CDR3 is 16 residues. Germline assignment: CDR1 KGHSH and CDR2 LQKENI. V lost 0 bases to trimming and J lost 4 bases; unmatched junction nucleotides: 7. In nucleotides, the CDR3 is TGTGCCAGCTCACCACCTGTTCTCGGGACAGGCTATGGCTACACCTTC. Its protein product is CASSPPVLGTGYGYTF.

This clonotype was seen ten or more times. V usage is TRBV6-4 and J usage is TRBJ2-1; TRBD2 agrees at 9 bases. The germline CDR1 and CDR2 sequences are MRHNA and SNTAGT. V was pared by 3 bases and J by 2 bases, with 2 bases of the junction left unmatched. CDR3 length: 15 amino acids. This CDR3 is CASSETSGAYNEQFF. CDR3 coding DNA: TGTGCCAGCAGTGAGACTAGCGGAGCCTACAATGAGCAGTTCTTC.

As to this clonotype: A much larger clonotype is one base distant, so this may be a read error. The chain recombines TRBV5-6 with TRBJ2-2; the match to TRBD1 covers 7 bases. The V gene end was trimmed by 7 bases and the J gene end by 3 bases; junction bases not matched to a gene: 9. This CDR3 is 15 amino acids long. Germline V gene data show CDR1 as SGHDT and CDR2 as YYEEEE. CDR3 DNA: TGTGCCAGCGGTCCCGGGACAGAGGACACCGGGGAGCTGTTTTTT. Its protein product is CASGPGTEDTGELFF.

The V gene is TRBV7-8, the J gene TRBJ2-7; D might be TRBD1 or TRBD2, each matching 5 bases. The V end lost 1 base, the J end lost 1 base, and 11 bases lay between the germline ends. CDR3 length: 15 amino acids. Germline values: CDR1 SGHVS, CDR2 FQNEAQ. CDR3 nucleotides: TGTGCCAGCAGCTTAGGGGGGTATAGATCCTACGAGCAGTACTTC. This gives the protein CASSLGGYRSYEQYF.

This clonotype turned up a few times. V is TRBV2 and J is TRBJ2-7, with no clear D. The germline V and J ends were trimmed by 4 bases and 9 bases, with 16 bases remaining between them. There are 13 residues in the CDR3. Germline CDR1 is SNHLY and CDR2 is FYNNEI. This CDR3 reads CASSVSLGYLQYF. CDR3 DNA: TGTGCCAGCAGTGTTAGCCTAGGCTATTTGCAGTACTTC.